These 26 T cell receptor beta chains were sequenced from one sample in a study of read filtering for tumor transcriptome and immune sequencing. The library was built from 400 to 500 ng RNA with molecular barcoded adaptors for alpha/delta and beta/gamma chains. MiXCR, applied by TCRdb to the reads, yields one record per CDR3 protein. The data hold tens of thousands of distinct CDR3 sequences, with under 20% observed a single time. Input material: a population of CD138-negative cells sorted from bone marrow. The receptors here all came from a donor at least 40 years old with multiple myeloma.

A word on this clonotype: A clone one base away is much larger, so this may be a read error. The rearrangement joins TRBV10-3 to TRBJ2-7; D may be TRBD1 or TRBD2 (5 bases each). CDR3 length: 15 amino acids. V lost 0 bases to trimming and J lost 0 bases, with 9 bases between them. Germline-derived CDR1 and CDR2 are ENHRY and SYGVKD. The CDR3 loop is CAISESGRGSYEQYF. Here the CDR3 DNA reads TGTGCCATCAGTGAGTCGGGACGGGGCTCCTACGAGCAGTACTTC.

Within the sample, this clonotype is medium-sized. The chain joins TRBV5-1 to TRBJ2-1, with unresolved D. Germline-derived CDR1 and CDR2 are SGHRS and YFSETQ. This CDR3 has 15 residues. V lost 4 bases to trimming and J lost 0 bases, with 11 bases between them. This CDR3 is CASSTPRHSYNEQFF. DNA of the CDR3: TGCGCCAGCAGCACCCCACGCCACTCCTACAATGAGCAGTTCTTC.

In its sample, this clonotype was seen once. CDR3 nucleotides: TGTGCCAGCAGTGGTAAGGGGGTTTCGAACGAGCAGTACTTC. It translates to CASSGKGVSNEQYF. The chain uses TRBV2 and TRBJ2-7, with a weak D call TRBD1 (6 bases). CDR1 is SNHLY and CDR2 is FYNNEI in the germline V gene. The CDR3 spans 14 residues. The V end lost 4 bases, the J end lost 5 bases, and 15 bases lay between the germline ends.

This clonotype was seen ten or more times. V and J are TRBV7-9 and TRBJ2-5; TRBD2 aligns across 10 bases. The CDR3 is made up of 15 amino acids. Per the germline V gene, CDR1 is SEHNR and CDR2 is FQNEAQ (reference sequence). V trimming: 5 bases; J trimming: 5 bases; junction bases outside the gene matches: 8. CDR3 in DNA: TGTGCCAGCAGCGGCAGCGGGGGGGCCCGGGAGACCCAGTACTTC. This codes for CASSGSGGARETQYF.

This clonotype showed up many times. The J gene is TRBJ2-7, the V gene TRBV2; no clear D. V was clipped by 6 bases and J by 3 bases, with 18 bases between them. CDR1 and CDR2 from the germline V gene are SNHLY and FYNNEI. This CDR3 has 15 residues. The CDR3 sequence is CASRKVRSDLYEQYF. The CDR3 DNA sequence: TGTGCCAGCAGGAAGGTCAGGTCCGACCTCTACGAGCAGTACTTC.

By frequency in the sample, this clonotype is medium-sized. The chain uses TRBV2 and TRBJ2-1; D call uncertain. V was cut by 7 bases and J by 5 bases, with 6 bases left in between. From germline, CDR1 is SNHLY and CDR2 FYNNEI. The CDR3 runs to 11 residues. The CDR3 bases are TGTGCCAGCAAAGACCACAATGAGCAGTTCTTC. It codes for CASKDHNEQFF.

The sample holds a few counts of this clonotype. V is TRBV5-4 and J is TRBJ1-1, with TRBD1 matching over 8 bases. From germline, CDR1 is SGHNT and CDR2 YYREEE (reference sequence). The trim removed 4 bases at V and 4 bases at J, leaving 12 bases unmatched. The CDR3 loop spans 16 amino acids. The CDR3 DNA follows: TGTGCCAGCAGCCCTTACAGACAGGGGAGTAGCACTGAAGCTTTCTTT. It yields the protein CASSPYRQGSSTEAFF.

This clonotype was detected ten times or more. The rearrangement links TRBV10-1 to TRBJ2-7; 7 bases are a match to TRBD2. Germline CDR1 and CDR2: WNHNN and SYGVQD (reference sequence). This CDR3 has 13 residues. With 2 bases clipped from V and 9 bases from J, the junction kept 7 bases outside the gene matches. The CDR3 nucleotides read TGCGCCAGCAGTGAGATGGCGGGAGTCCGGCAGTACTTC. This translates into CASSEMAGVRQYF.

This clonotype has a count of ten or more. The chain joins TRBV5-1 to TRBJ2-3; D not resolved. Germline assignment: CDR1 SGHRS and CDR2 YFSETQ. This CDR3 is 14 amino acids long. Between the trimmed V and J ends, which lost 2 bases and 0 bases, there was a span of 7 bases. The chain's CDR3 is CASSLQYSTDTQYF. CDR3 nucleotides: TGCGCCAGCAGCTTACAGTATAGCACAGATACGCAGTATTTT.

Comment on this clonotype: This sequence may be a read error, since a much larger clone differs from it by one base. The J gene is TRBJ1-2, the V gene TRBV2, with a weak D call TRBD1 (6 bases). The CDR3 loop spans 15 amino acids. Germline V lookup: CDR1 SNHLY, CDR2 FYNNEI. The CDR3 protein is CASSWGRDTYYGCTF. The CDR3 DNA reads as TGTGCCAGCTCGTGGGGGCGGGACACCTACTATGGCTGCACCTTC.

The sample holds a few counts of this clonotype. The gene calls are TRBV23-1 and TRBJ2-2; a possible D gene is TRBD2 (6 bases). TRBV23-1 is an ORF for which the function is uncertain. The CDR3 runs 16 residues. Trimming left V 0 bases short and J 7 bases short, with 15 bases between. CDR3 amino acids: CASSQSLPGDNGELFF. CDR3 DNA: TGCGCCAGCAGTCAATCCTTACCGGGGGATAACGGGGAGCTGTTTTTT.

This clonotype was recorded at least ten times. At one of its ends the junction is not consistent with the germline gene, which may arise from a read error. The chain recombines TRBV6-6 with TRBJ2-1; TRBD2 might be the D (7 bases). The CDR3 length is 13 residues. The germline gives CDR1 MNHNY, CDR2 SVGAGI (reference sequence). The CDR3 here is CATSRGANNEQFF. CDR3 bases: TGTGCCACCAGTCGGGGGGCCAACAATGAGCAGTTCTTC.

With regard to this clonotype: A junction end diverges from the germline sequence, so it may reflect a read error. This chain links TRBV12-3 or TRBV12-4 with TRBJ2-2; D ambiguous. The CDR3 loop spans 14 amino acids. CDR3 DNA sequence: TGTGTCAGCAGTTTAGAAAGGGACACCGGGGAGCTGTTTTTT. Its protein product is CVSSLERDTGELFF.

Points on this clonotype: Given a far larger clone just one base away, this is likely a sequencing read error. This sequence joins TRBV28 and TRBJ1-6, with 9 bases lining up with TRBD1. Germline V gene data show CDR1 as MDHEN and CDR2 as SYDVKM. This CDR3 is 14 amino acids long. This CDR3 is CASRSRDRAFLALF. In DNA, the CDR3 is TGTGCCAGCAGAAGCCGGGACAGGGCTTTTCTTGCTCTCTTT.

This clonotype was counted a few times. V and J are TRBV5-1 and TRBJ2-3, with 12 nucleotides matching TRBD2. Trimming took 4 bases from V and 14 from J; bases not matched to a gene: 11. The CDR3 is made up of 14 amino acids. Per the germline V gene, CDR1 is SGHRS and CDR2 is YFSETQ. The CDR3 DNA sequence: TGCGCCAGCAGCCCACGGACTAGCGGGATTGCGCGGTATTTT. Amino acids: CASSPRTSGIARYF.

CDR3 amino acids: CATIEGVYTGELFF. The CDR3, as DNA: TGTGCCACCATAGAGGGGGTCTACACCGGGGAGCTGTTTTTT. The chain carries TRBV28 and TRBJ2-2; perhaps TRBD1 as D (6 bases). Germline CDR1 MDHEN, CDR2 SYDVKM. The CDR3 has 14 residues. The V and J ends lost 10 bases and 3 bases respectively, with 15 bases between them.

V is TRBV5-1 and J is TRBJ1-1; perhaps TRBD1 as D (5 bases). This CDR3 region has 14 residues. The germline V gene has CDR1 SGHRS and CDR2 YFSETQ. V was shortened by 4 bases and J by 3 bases, with 13 bases between the two germline ends. In DNA form, the CDR3 reads TGCGCCAGCAGCCCAGGGTGGAGGCACACTGAAGCTTTCTTT. This encodes CASSPGWRHTEAFF.

This clonotype was seen a handful of times. CDR3 sequence: CASSLAHGGNNEKLFF. The DNA of the CDR3 is TGCGCCAGCAGCTTGGCCCACGGGGGGAATAATGAAAAACTGTTTTTT. The rearrangement joins TRBV5-1 to TRBJ1-4; perhaps TRBD1 as D (5 bases). Trimming cost V 0 bases and J 4 bases, with 13 bases left between them. The CDR3 is 16 amino acids. CDR1 and CDR2 from the germline V gene are SGHRS and YFSETQ.

A note on this clonotype: A much larger clone differs by one base, so this may be a read error. The chain employs TRBV6-2 or TRBV6-3 and TRBJ2-3; D may be TRBD1 (6 bases). Germline lookup yields CDR1 MNHEY and CDR2 SVGEGT. There are 15 residues in the CDR3. The CDR3 region has the DNA TGTACCAGCAGTTCTAGCAAGTACAGGGCGGATACGCAGTATTTT. This sequence encodes CTSSSSKYRADTQYF.

This clonotype has a count of ten or more. The V gene is TRBV25-1, the J gene TRBJ1-1; D unclear. Germline V gene data show CDR1 as MGHDK and CDR2 as SYGVNS. V gave up 2 bases and J gave up 10 bases, with 20 bases separating them. The CDR3 totals 15 residues. The DNA of the CDR3 is TGTGCCAGCAGTGAACCGTTCGAGGGCTCACCTGGAGCTTTCTTT. Translated, it gives CASSEPFEGSPGAFF.

This clonotype was recorded many times. This chain joins TRBV6-5 and TRBJ2-2; 12 bases are shared with TRBD2. With V trimmed by 6 bases and J by 3 bases, 5 bases remained unmatched. The CDR3 totals 16 residues. The germline V gene encodes CDR1 MNHEY and CDR2 SVGAGI. CDR3 sequence reads: CASRRRLAGDTGELFF. CDR3 nucleotide sequence: TGTGCCAGCAGGCGCAGACTAGCGGGAGACACCGGGGAGCTGTTTTTT.

This clonotype was seen repeatedly, ten times or more. This chain joins TRBV15 and TRBJ2-5, with no clear D. CDR3 length: 14 residues. In germline, CDR1 is LNHNV, CDR2 YYDKDF (reference sequence). V was cut by 6 bases and J by 1 base, with 12 bases left in between. The CDR3 spells CATSLSRLQETQYF. In DNA form, the CDR3 reads TGTGCCACCAGTCTTTCTAGGCTCCAAGAGACCCAGTACTTC.

This clonotype has at least ten counts. The chain joins TRBV11-3 to TRBJ2-3; D is undetermined. The V gene lost 0 bases and the J gene lost 2 bases, with 6 bases spanning the gap. Germline V gene lookup returns CDR1 SGHNT and CDR2 YENEEA. The CDR3 is 14 residues long. CDR3: CASSLDRDTDTQYF. As DNA, the CDR3 is TGTGCCAGCAGCTTAGACCGCGACACAGATACGCAGTATTTT. Full variable domain (rest looked up from reference TRBV11-3 and TRBJ2-3): EAGVVQSPRYKIIEKKQPVAFWCNPISGHNTLYWYLQNLGQGPELLIRYENEEAVDDSQLPKDRFSAERLKGVDSTLKIQPAELGDSAVYLCASSLDRDTDTQYFGPGTRLTVL.

On this clonotype itself: A clone one base away is much larger, so this may be a read error. This is likely a read error, given that the CDR3 carries no conserved phenylalanine or tryptophan at its end. The limits of the CDR3 on the DNA are not certain, so only TCRdb's listed CDR3 is given. The gene calls are TRBV30 and TRBJ1-4; the table gives TRBD1 as D, unverified against the DNA. The CDR3 is made up of 12 amino acids, end residues included. Germline CDR1 GTSNPN, CDR2 SVGIG (reference sequence). The CDR3 sequence: CAWATEGGQRFL.

At least ten counts were recorded for this clonotype. The chain has TRBV24-1 and TRBJ2-3, with 8 nucleotides matching TRBD2. J gave up 2 bases and V 3 bases, and 9 bases lay outside the gene matches. The germline CDR1 and CDR2 sequences are KGHDR and SFDVKD. CDR3 length: 17 amino acids. CDR3 in amino acids: CATSDRQRGISTDTQYF. The CDR3 coding sequence is TGTGCCACCAGTGATCGCCAGCGGGGGATATCCACAGATACGCAGTATTTT.

This clonotype was picked up many times. This sequence joins TRBV20-1 and TRBJ2-7, with TRBD2 matching over 7 bases. Germline CDR1 reads DFQATT; CDR2 reads SNEGSKA (reference sequence). Trimming at V came to 0 bases and at J to 1 base, leaving 6 bases not matched to a gene. The CDR3 is made up of 15 amino acids. CDR3 amino acids: CSARDRQRGSYEQYF. CDR3 sequence (DNA): TGCAGTGCTAGAGATAGGCAGCGGGGTTCCTACGAGCAGTACTTC.